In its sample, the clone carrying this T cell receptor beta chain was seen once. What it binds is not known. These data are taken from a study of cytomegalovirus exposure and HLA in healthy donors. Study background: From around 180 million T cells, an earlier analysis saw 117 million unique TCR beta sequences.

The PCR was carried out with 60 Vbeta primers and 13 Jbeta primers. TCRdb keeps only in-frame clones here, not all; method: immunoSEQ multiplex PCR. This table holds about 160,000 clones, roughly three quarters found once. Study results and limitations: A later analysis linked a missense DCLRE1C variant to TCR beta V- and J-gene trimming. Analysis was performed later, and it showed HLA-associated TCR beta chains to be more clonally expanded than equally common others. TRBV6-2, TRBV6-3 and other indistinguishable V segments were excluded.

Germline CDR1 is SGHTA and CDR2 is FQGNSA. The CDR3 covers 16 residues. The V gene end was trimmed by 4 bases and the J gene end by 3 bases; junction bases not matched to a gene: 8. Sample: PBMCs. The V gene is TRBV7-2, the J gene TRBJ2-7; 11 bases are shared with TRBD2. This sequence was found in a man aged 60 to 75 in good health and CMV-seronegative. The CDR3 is CASSSKPGTSGYEQYF. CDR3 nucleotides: TGTGCCAGCAGCTCTAAACCCGGGACTAGCGGCTACGAGCAGTACTTC.